The 15 T cell receptor beta chains presented below share a single source sample, sequenced in a study of identical twins. From the 5' RACE reads, TCRdb called clonotypes with MiXCR, one entry per CDR3 protein. The sample yields hundreds of thousands of distinct CDR3 sequences, 8.6% seen once. The sample also formed part of further work on yellow fever vaccine responses in identical twins.

Sequencing input: PBMCs. These receptors were taken from a woman aged 18-30 years in good health.

The chain combines TRBV7-2 with TRBJ2-1, with D possibly TRBD2 on 7 matching bases. The germline V gene encodes CDR1 SGHTA and CDR2 FQGNSA. Trimming took off 4 bases at V and 4 bases at J, with 17 bases between the two ends. CDR3 size: 16 residues. CDR3 DNA: TGTGCCAGCAGCTCCCAAGGGGGGAGGGATTACAATGAGCAGTTCTTC. Encoded protein: CASSSQGGRDYNEQFF.

The chain couples TRBV3-1 to TRBJ2-1; the D is unclear. The ends were cut back, 3 bases at V and 8 bases at J, with 20 bases in the middle. Germline CDR1 is LGHDT and CDR2 is YNNKEL (reference sequence). The CDR3 totals 16 residues. CDR3 protein: CASSHARVLYGDEQFF. The CDR3 DNA is TGTGCCAGCAGCCATGCCCGAGTCCTCTATGGCGATGAGCAGTTCTTC.

This clonotype was recorded a few times. V usage is TRBV20-1 and J usage is TRBJ2-1, with TRBD2 as a possible D gene (6 bases). Germline assignment: CDR1 DFQATT and CDR2 SNEGSKA (reference sequence). The CDR3 has 14 residues. V gave up 7 bases and J gave up 0 bases, with 13 bases separating them. CDR3 coding DNA: TGCAGTGGGAAGCGGGCCTCCTCCTACAATGAGCAGTTCTTC. Its translation is CSGKRASSYNEQFF.

The CDR3 loop reads CASSREAGDYNEQFF. The CDR3 nucleotides read TGTGCCAGCAGCCGAGAAGCGGGGGACTACAATGAGCAGTTCTTC. V is TRBV14 and J is TRBJ2-1, with TRBD2 identical over 8 bases. Germline values: CDR1 SGHDN, CDR2 FVKESK. Trimming took 4 bases from V and 3 from J; bases not matched to a gene: 5. The CDR3 is made up of 15 amino acids.

The sample holds many counts of this clonotype. The chain recombines TRBV5-1 with TRBJ2-5; D is unclear. Between the trimmed V and J ends, which lost 4 bases and 2 bases, there was a span of 9 bases. Germline CDR1 SGHRS, CDR2 YFSETQ. The CDR3 has 13 amino acids. The CDR3, as DNA: TGCGCCAGCAGCGAAACATATCAAGAGACCCAGTACTTC. Its translation: CASSETYQETQYF.

This clonotype was picked up many times. The rearrangement links TRBV6-5 to TRBJ1-1; D gene ambiguous. The germline V and J ends were trimmed by 2 bases and 6 bases, with 10 bases remaining between them. This CDR3 is built from 13 residues. Germline V gene lookup returns CDR1 MNHEY and CDR2 SVGAGI. This CDR3 is CASSYRGRAEAFF. Here the CDR3 DNA reads TGTGCCAGCAGTTACAGAGGGAGGGCTGAAGCTTTCTTT.

This clonotype was observed many times. CDR3 loop: CSVQRGATGELFF. The CDR3 DNA reads as TGCAGCGTCCAGCGGGGGGCCACCGGGGAGCTGTTTTTT. The chain employs TRBV29-1 and TRBJ2-2, with 9 bases lining up with TRBD2. Losses at the gene ends were 6 bases for V and 4 bases for J; bases not matched to a gene: 3. Germline CDR1 is SQVTM and CDR2 is ANQGSEA. This CDR3 region has 13 residues.

The V call is TRBV20-1, the J call TRBJ2-2; D not certain. Trimming took 2 bases from V and 1 from J, leaving 5 bases between them. The CDR3 contains 13 residues. Germline CDR1 DFQATT, CDR2 SNEGSKA (reference sequence). The CDR3 DNA reads as TGCAGTGCTAGATCCGTGAACACCGGGGAGCTGTTTTTT. Its protein is CSARSVNTGELFF.

This clonotype has just a few counts. CDR3 nucleotides: TGTGCTGTTACAGGACTAATTTACAATGAGCAGTTCTTC. Translation gives CAVTGLIYNEQFF. The chain is built from TRBV30 and TRBJ2-1, with a possible D match to TRBD2 (6 bases). Germline CDR1 GTSNPN, CDR2 SVGIG (reference sequence). The CDR3 runs to 13 residues.

There are a few counts of this clonotype. J is TRBJ1-6 and V is TRBV20-1, with 7 bases lining up with TRBD1. Trimming took 5 bases from V and 9 from J; bases not matched to a gene: 7. The V gene's germline CDR1 is DFQATT and CDR2 SNEGSKA (reference sequence). The CDR3 has 13 residues. CDR3 coding DNA: TGCAGTGCTGAAAAGCCAGGGGGTTCACCCCTCCACTTT. Translated, it gives CSAEKPGGSPLHF.

The V call is TRBV10-3, the J call TRBJ1-5, with 8 bases matching TRBD1. V gave up 4 bases and J gave up 5 bases; unmatched junction bases: 4. The CDR3 spans 14 residues. Germline CDR1 ENHRY, CDR2 SYGVKD. The CDR3 loop reads CAISAGGFDQPQHF. CDR3 sequence (DNA): TGTGCCATCAGTGCAGGGGGCTTCGATCAGCCCCAGCATTTT.

This sequence joins TRBV12-3 or TRBV12-4 and TRBJ2-1; 11 bases agree with TRBD2. The CDR3 has 14 amino acids. Unmatched junction bases numbered 3, after V lost 7 bases and J lost 4 bases. This chain's CDR3 is CASTGTSGYNEQFF. CDR3 in DNA: TGTGCCAGCACCGGGACTAGCGGTTACAATGAGCAGTTCTTC.

This clonotype was observed at least ten times. This chain joins TRBV6-2 or TRBV6-3 and TRBJ2-1, with no clear D. The V and J ends lost 6 bases and 1 base respectively, with 7 bases between them. The CDR3 runs to 13 residues. Germline V gene lookup returns CDR1 MNHEY and CDR2 SVGEGT. DNA of the CDR3: TGTGCCAGCAGACCCGATTCCTACAATGAGCAGTTCTTC. It yields the protein CASRPDSYNEQFF.

This chain uses TRBV5-6 with TRBJ2-5, with 8 nucleotides matching TRBD2. The ends lost 1 base at V and 1 base at J; junction bases unmatched: 3. The CDR3 contains 15 residues. Germline-derived CDR1 and CDR2 are SGHDT and YYEEEE. The CDR3 here is CASSLTGGIQETQYF. Written as DNA, the CDR3 is TGTGCCAGCAGCTTGACGGGGGGGATCCAAGAGACCCAGTACTTC.

CDR3 nucleotide sequence: TGTGCCAGCAGCGTTGGGACTAGCGGGGGGGAAGAGCAGTACTTC. Amino acid sequence: CASSVGTSGGEEQYF. This chain uses TRBV9 with TRBJ2-7, with 16 bases identical to TRBD2. CDR1 is SGDLS and CDR2 is YYNGEE in the germline V gene. CDR3 length: 15 residues. V was clipped by 2 bases and J by 7 bases; unmatched bases: 3.